The 24 T cell receptor beta chains listed next were all sequenced from one sample in a study of beta chain features in type 1 diabetes. The sequenced template was cDNA made from the entire isolated RNA. TCRdb keeps only in-frame clones here, not all; method: immunoSEQ multiplex PCR. The table includes about 360,000 clones, approximately 12% detected once. Sequencing used naive CD4+ T cells from blood. The receptors originated from a man younger than 30 in good health.

This chain uses TRBV4-3 with TRBJ2-7; TRBD1 aligns across 8 bases. This CDR3 has 14 residues. V dropped 1 base and J dropped 8; count of bases not matched to a gene: 7. The germline gives CDR1 LGHNA, CDR2 YSLEER. Here the CDR3 DNA reads TGCGCCAGCAGCCAAGTTACGACAGGGGCTAAGCAGTACTTC. Amino acids: CASSQVTTGAKQYF.

V is TRBV13 and J is TRBJ2-2; weak D call: TRBD2 (7 bases). This CDR3 comprises 14 residues. The germline V and J ends were trimmed by 8 bases and 5 bases, with 15 bases remaining between them. CDR1 and CDR2 (germline): PRHDT, FYEKMQ (reference sequence). The CDR3 is CASRLKGGTGELFF. DNA of the CDR3: TGTGCCAGCCGGCTAAAGGGGGGGACCGGGGAGCTGTTTTTT.

A few counts support this clone. The chain employs TRBV9 and TRBJ2-4, with 11 nucleotides matching TRBD2. CDR3 length: 18 residues. After removal of 3 bases from V and 3 bases from J, the junction contained 11 bases not matched to a gene. Germline-derived CDR1 and CDR2 are SGDLS and YYNGEE. The CDR3 bases are TGTGCCAGCAGCGGAAGAATAGCGGGAGGGCCCGGCAAAAACATTCAGTACTTC. This gives the protein CASSGRIAGGPGKNIQYF.

This clone was counted a few times. J is TRBJ2-7 and V is TRBV7-8, with D hard to call. The ends were cut back, 0 bases at V and 0 bases at J, with 9 bases in the middle. The V gene's germline CDR1 is SGHVS and CDR2 FQNEAQ. This CDR3 spans 15 amino acids. DNA of the CDR3: TGTGCCAGCAGCTTAGCTTCGGCTAGCTCCTACGAGCAGTACTTC. Translated, it gives CASSLASASSYEQYF.

This clone has only a few counts. The chain employs TRBV29-1 and TRBJ2-1; D is possibly TRBD2 (5 bases). The CDR3 has 15 residues. The germline V and J ends were trimmed by 6 bases and 0 bases, with 15 bases remaining between them. Germline CDR1 is SQVTM and CDR2 is ANQGSEA. Here the CDR3 reads CSVVSVGSSYNEQFF. CDR3 coding DNA: TGCAGCGTCGTGTCGGTGGGGAGCTCCTACAATGAGCAGTTCTTC.

This clone was seen a handful of times. This rearrangement joins TRBV4-2 to TRBJ1-1; no clear D gene. The germline V gene encodes CDR1 LGHNA and CDR2 YNFKEQ. Trimming cost V 1 base and J 0 bases, with 12 bases left between them. The CDR3 length is 16 residues. The CDR3 spells CASSQGKGVLNTEAFF. CDR3 DNA sequence: TGTGCCAGCAGCCAAGGGAAGGGAGTTTTGAACACTGAAGCTTTCTTT.

In this sample, this clone turned up a few times. The chain couples TRBV10-3 to TRBJ1-1, with a weak D call TRBD1 (6 bases). Deletions cut 3 bases from V and 1 base from J, with 9 bases between. The CDR3 is 14 amino acids. The germline CDR1 and CDR2 sequences are ENHRY and SYGVKD. The CDR3 is CAISDRTENTEAFF. Written as DNA, the CDR3 is TGTGCCATCAGTGATCGGACAGAGAACACTGAAGCTTTCTTT.

This sequence joins TRBV18 and TRBJ1-1, with 10 bases aligning to TRBD1. Trimming cost V 3 bases and J 0 bases; bases outside gene matches: 7. Looked up from germline, CDR1 is KGHSH and CDR2 is LQKENI. The CDR3 runs 17 residues. This CDR3 is CASSPGQGIFMNTEAFF. DNA of the CDR3: TGTGCCAGCTCACCGGGACAGGGGATCTTCATGAACACTGAAGCTTTCTTT.

The chain recombines TRBV28 with TRBJ2-1, with D perhaps TRBD2 (5 bases). The CDR3 extends over 15 amino acids. CDR1 is MDHEN and CDR2 is SYDVKM in the germline V gene. Trimming cost V 4 bases and J 8 bases, with 18 bases left between them. CDR3 nucleotide sequence: TGTGCCAGCAGTTACTCAGCAGGCCCGAGGGATGAGCAGTTCTTC. It encodes CASSYSAGPRDEQFF.

This clone was seen a handful of times. This chain joins TRBV7-2 and TRBJ2-4; D might be TRBD1 (5 bases). The CDR3 spans 15 residues. V lost 4 bases and J lost 1, with 11 bases in between. Germline CDR1 reads SGHTA; CDR2 reads FQGNSA. CDR3 bases: TGTGCCAGCAGCTCCAGGGTTGGGGCCAAAAACATTCAGTACTTC. This encodes CASSSRVGAKNIQYF.

This clone occurred a few times. V and J are TRBV14 and TRBJ1-2; D possibly corresponds to TRBD1 (5 bases). Germline lookup yields CDR1 SGHDN and CDR2 FVKESK. Trimming left V 4 bases short and J 2 bases short, with 8 bases between. CDR3 length: 13 residues. The CDR3 sequence: CASSPTANYGYTF. As DNA, the CDR3 is TGTGCCAGCAGCCCGACAGCAAACTATGGCTACACCTTC.

This clone was seen more than once but under ten times. Different DNA sequences within this sample yield the same CDR3. This chain joins TRBV29-1 and TRBJ1-2, with 7 bases lining up with TRBD1. This CDR3 is 12 amino acids long. Trimming took 6 bases from V and 2 from J; bases not matched to a gene: 3. The V gene's germline CDR1 is SQVTM and CDR2 ANQGSEA. The DNA for the CDR3 is TGCAGCGTCAGACAGGGAAACTATGGCTACACCTTC. It yields the protein CSVRQGNYGYTF.

This clone occurred a few times. V and J are TRBV28 and TRBJ2-7, with TRBD1 matching 7 bases. Looked up from germline, CDR1 is MDHEN and CDR2 is SYDVKM. V shed 5 bases, J shed 6 bases, and the junction held 7 bases outside the gene matches. The CDR3 consists of 13 residues. CDR3 loop: CASSAPQGTEQYF. The CDR3 bases are TGTGCCAGCAGTGCACCACAGGGGACCGAGCAGTACTTC.

The chain links TRBV5-1 to TRBJ1-1; TRBD1 aligns across 7 bases. The CDR3 length is 14 residues. V was clipped by 1 base and J by 3 bases; unmatched bases: 3. Germline V gene lookup returns CDR1 SGHRS and CDR2 YFSETQ. The CDR3, as DNA: TGCGCCAGCAGCTTGACAGGGGAGCACACTGAAGCTTTCTTT. Translation gives CASSLTGEHTEAFF.

This clone was observed a few times. This rearrangement joins TRBV5-4 to TRBJ1-1; no clear D gene. Trimming shortened V by 6 bases and J by 5 bases, and 17 bases separated the two germline ends. The CDR3 length is 14 residues. Germline V gene sequence: CDR1 SGHNT, CDR2 YYREEE (reference sequence). The CDR3 reads CASTSGSKETEAFF. DNA for the CDR3: TGTGCCAGCACCTCCGGATCGAAGGAGACTGAAGCTTTCTTT.

The chain combines TRBV6-5 with TRBJ2-7, with 9 bases fitting TRBD1. Germline assignment: CDR1 MNHEY and CDR2 SVGAGI. This CDR3 comprises 14 residues. With V trimmed by 6 bases and J by 2 bases, 5 bases remained unmatched. The CDR3 is CASRKGQGTYEQYF. CDR3 in DNA: TGTGCCAGCAGGAAGGGACAGGGTACCTACGAGCAGTACTTC.

This clone came up a few times. The gene calls are TRBV30 and TRBJ1-4, with a possible D match to TRBD1 (6 bases). From germline, CDR1 is GTSNPN and CDR2 SVGIG (reference sequence). The CDR3 has 13 amino acids. V was pared by 2 bases and J by 8 bases, with 12 bases between. As DNA, the CDR3 is TGTGCCTGGAGTAGGGGGACGAGGGAAAAACTGTTTTTT. Translated: CAWSRGTREKLFF.

This clone was observed a few times. This rearrangement joins TRBV7-2 to TRBJ2-1; D is uncertain. CDR1 is SGHTA, CDR2 FQGNSA, per germline. The length of the CDR3 is 11 residues. The V gene lost 6 bases and the J gene lost 10 bases, with 10 bases spanning the gap. The CDR3 sequence: CASRTTREQFF. CDR3 nucleotide sequence: TGTGCCAGCAGAACGACGAGGGAGCAGTTCTTC.

A remark on this clone: At one boundary the junction diverges from the germline segment, which might be a read error. The V gene is TRBV7-7, the J gene TRBJ2-5; 11 bases are shared with TRBD2. Germline assignment: CDR1 SSHAT and CDR2 FNYEAQ (reference sequence). The CDR3 has 16 amino acids. This CDR3 reads CASSLLAGGPQETQYF. Written as DNA, the CDR3 is TGTGCTAGCAGCCTTCTAGCGGGAGGCCCCCAAGAGACCCAGTACTTC.

This clone was seen more than once but under ten times. DNA of the CDR3: TGTGCCAGCAGCCCTACGCTTAGCACAGATACGCAGTATTTT. Protein product: CASSPTLSTDTQYF. V gene TRBV7-9 combines with J gene TRBJ2-3; D unclear. The CDR3 runs to 14 residues. V dropped 5 bases and J dropped 0 bases, with 9 bases sitting between them. Germline CDR1 and CDR2: SEHNR and FQNEAQ (reference sequence). Full variable domain (missing parts from reference TRBV7-9 and TRBJ2-3): DTGVSQNPRHKITKRGQNVTFRCDPISEHNRLYWYRQTLGQGPEFLTYFQNEAQLEKSRLLSDRFSAERPKGSFSTLEIQRTEQGDSAMYLCASSPTLSTDTQYFGPGTRLTVL.

The chain links TRBV5-1 to TRBJ1-6; a possible D gene is TRBD1 (5 bases). This CDR3 is 14 amino acids long. CDR1 is SGHRS, CDR2 YFSETQ, per germline. The V gene lost 3 bases and the J gene lost 10 bases, with 14 bases spanning the gap. The CDR3 region is CASSYRPVGSPLHF. Here the CDR3 DNA reads TGCGCCAGCAGCTACAGGCCAGTGGGCTCACCCCTCCACTTT. Complete variable domain (other parts from reference TRBV5-1 and TRBJ1-6): KAGVTQTPRYLIKTRGQQVTLSCSPISGHRSVSWYQQTPGQGLQFLFEYFSETQRNKGNFPGRFSGRQFSNSRSEMNVSTLELGDSALYLCASSYRPVGSPLHFGNGTRLTVT.

The chain couples TRBV6-6 to TRBJ2-3; 8 bases match TRBD2. Per the germline V gene, CDR1 is MNHNY and CDR2 is SVGAGI (reference sequence). There are 14 residues in the CDR3. The CDR3 coding sequence is TGTGCTTCGCGGGTAGCGGGGACCACAGATACGCAGTATTTT. Translated, it gives CASRVAGTTDTQYF.

V is TRBV25-1 and J is TRBJ1-5; 8 bases are shared with TRBD1. Germline trimming cut 3 bases from V and 6 bases from J; bases unmatched to any gene: 7. The CDR3 has 15 residues. CDR1 is MGHDK and CDR2 is SYGVNS in the germline V gene. The CDR3 coding sequence is TGTGCCAGCAGTGACGGCAGGGGGCGCGGTCAGCCCCAGCATTTT. This translates into CASSDGRGRGQPQHF.

This clone was seen more than once but under ten times. The chain links TRBV7-2 to TRBJ2-5; unclear D gene. V shed 5 bases and J shed 4 bases, with 11 bases lying between them. This CDR3 region has 13 residues. Germline-derived CDR1 and CDR2 are SGHTA and FQGNSA. The CDR3 loop reads CASSARRGETQYF. The CDR3, as DNA: TGTGCCAGCAGCGCCCGACGAGGAGAGACCCAGTACTTC. Complete variable domain (other parts from reference TRBV7-2 and TRBJ2-5): GAGVSQSPSNKVTEKGKDVELRCDPISGHTALYWYRQSLGQGLEFLIYFQGNSAPDKSGLPSDRFSAERTGGSVSTLTIQRTQQEDSAVYLCASSARRGETQYFGPGTRLLVL.